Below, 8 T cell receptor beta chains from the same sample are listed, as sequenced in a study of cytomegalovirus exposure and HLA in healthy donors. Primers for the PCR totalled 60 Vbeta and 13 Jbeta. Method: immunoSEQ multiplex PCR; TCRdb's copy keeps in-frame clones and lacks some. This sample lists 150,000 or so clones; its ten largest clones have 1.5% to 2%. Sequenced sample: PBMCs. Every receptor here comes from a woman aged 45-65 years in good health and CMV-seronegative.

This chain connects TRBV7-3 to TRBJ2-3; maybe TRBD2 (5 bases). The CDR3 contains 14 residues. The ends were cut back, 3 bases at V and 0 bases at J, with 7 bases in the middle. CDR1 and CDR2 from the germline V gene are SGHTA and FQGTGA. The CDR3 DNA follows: TGTGCCAGCAGCTTCGGGGTTAGCACAGATACGCAGTATTTT. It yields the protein CASSFGVSTDTQYF.

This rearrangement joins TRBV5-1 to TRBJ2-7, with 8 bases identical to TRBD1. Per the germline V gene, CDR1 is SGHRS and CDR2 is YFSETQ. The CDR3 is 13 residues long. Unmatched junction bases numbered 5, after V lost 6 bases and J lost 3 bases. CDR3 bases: TGCGCCAGCACTCCCGGACAGGGCTACGAGCAGTACTTC. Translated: CASTPGQGYEQYF.

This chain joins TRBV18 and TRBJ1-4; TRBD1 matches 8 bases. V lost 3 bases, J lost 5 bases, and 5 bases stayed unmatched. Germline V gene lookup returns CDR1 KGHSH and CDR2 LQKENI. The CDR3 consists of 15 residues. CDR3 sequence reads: CASSPFRDRNEKLFF. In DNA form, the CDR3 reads TGTGCCAGCTCACCCTTCCGGGACAGGAATGAAAAACTGTTTTTT.

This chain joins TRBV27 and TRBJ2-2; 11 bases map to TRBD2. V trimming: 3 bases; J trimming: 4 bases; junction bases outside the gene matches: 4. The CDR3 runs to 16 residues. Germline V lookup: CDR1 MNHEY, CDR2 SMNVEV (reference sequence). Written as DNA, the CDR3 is TGTGCCAGCAGTTTCCTAGCGGGGGGCAGCACCGGGGAGCTGTTTTTT. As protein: CASSFLAGGSTGELFF.

CDR3 nucleotides: TGTGCCAGTAGTAACCTGCCCAGCTCTGGAAACACCATATATTTT. The encoded protein is CASSNLPSSGNTIYF. The chain carries TRBV19 and TRBJ1-3, with D unresolved. V was trimmed by 4 bases and J by 0 bases, leaving 10 bases between them. Germline V gene data show CDR1 as LNHDA and CDR2 as SQIVND (reference sequence). The CDR3 has 15 amino acids.

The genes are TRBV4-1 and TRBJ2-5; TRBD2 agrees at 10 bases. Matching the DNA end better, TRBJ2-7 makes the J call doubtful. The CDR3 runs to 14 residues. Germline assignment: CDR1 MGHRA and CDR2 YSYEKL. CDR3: CASSWTSGSYEQYF. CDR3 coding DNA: TGCGCCAGCAGCTGGACTAGCGGATCCTACGAGCAGTACTTC.

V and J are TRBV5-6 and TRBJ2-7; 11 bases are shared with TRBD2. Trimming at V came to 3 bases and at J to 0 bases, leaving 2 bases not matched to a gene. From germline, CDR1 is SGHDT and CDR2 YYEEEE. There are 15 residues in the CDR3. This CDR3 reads CASSYGTSGSYEQYF. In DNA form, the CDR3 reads TGTGCCAGCAGCTACGGGACTAGCGGCTCCTACGAGCAGTACTTC.

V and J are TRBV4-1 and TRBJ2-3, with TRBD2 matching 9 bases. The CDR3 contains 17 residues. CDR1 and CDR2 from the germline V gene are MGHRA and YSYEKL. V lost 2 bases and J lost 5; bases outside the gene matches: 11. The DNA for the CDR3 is TGCGCCAGCAGCCAAAAGGCTAGCGGGAACGTGGTAGATACGCAGTATTTT. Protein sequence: CASSQKASGNVVDTQYF.